This TCR beta chain is from a study of chemoradiotherapy in HPV16-positive cancers. TCRdb keeps only in-frame clones here, not all; method: immunoSEQ multiplex PCR. Of approximately 7,000 clones in the sample, over 60% were seen once. Sample collection was performed from a patient who underwent chemoradiotherapy. The source is a human donor with HPV-associated anogenital cancer.

CDR3 amino acids: CAWSVRGQASNQPQHF. CDR3 bases: TGTGCCTGGAGTGTACGCGGACAGGCTAGCAATCAGCCCCAGCATTTT. The rearrangement links TRBV30 to TRBJ1-5; 7 nucleotides match TRBD1. The length of the CDR3 is 16 residues. CDR1 is GTSNPN, CDR2 SVGIG, per germline (reference sequence). With V trimmed by 0 bases and J by 0 bases, 5 bases remained unmatched. Filled out from reference TRBV30 and TRBJ1-5, the complete variable domain reads SQTIHQWPATLVQPVGSPLSLECTVEGTSNPNLYWYRQAAGRGLQLLFYSVGIGQISSEVPQNLSASRPQDRQFILSSKKLLLSDSGFYLCAWSVRGQASNQPQHFGDGTRLSIL.